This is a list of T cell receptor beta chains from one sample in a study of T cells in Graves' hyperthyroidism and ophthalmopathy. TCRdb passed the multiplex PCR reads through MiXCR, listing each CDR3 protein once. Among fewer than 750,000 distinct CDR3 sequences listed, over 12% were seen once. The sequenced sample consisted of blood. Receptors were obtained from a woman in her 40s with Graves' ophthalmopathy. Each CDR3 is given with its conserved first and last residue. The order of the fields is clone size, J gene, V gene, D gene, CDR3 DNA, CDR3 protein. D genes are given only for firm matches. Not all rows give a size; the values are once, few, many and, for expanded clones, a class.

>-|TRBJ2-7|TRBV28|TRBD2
TGTGCCAGCCGATGGCGGACTAGCGGGGGCCCCTTATCCTACGAGCAGTACTTC
CASRWRTSGGPLSYEQYF
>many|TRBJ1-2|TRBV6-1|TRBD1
TGTGCCAGCAGTGAATATGACAGGGGATGGGGCTATGGCTACACCTTC
CASSEYDRGWGYGYTF
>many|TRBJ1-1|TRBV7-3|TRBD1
TGTGCCAGCAGACAACAGGGGGACACTGAAGCTTTCTTT
CASRQQGDTEAFF
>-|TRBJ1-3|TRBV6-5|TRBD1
TGTGCCAGCAGTATACTGACAGGGATCTCTGGAAACACCATATATTTT
CASSILTGISGNTIYF
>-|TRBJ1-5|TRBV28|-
TGTGCCAGCATACAGGGCACCCTAGGCAATCAGCCCCAGCATTTT
CASIQGTLGNQPQHF
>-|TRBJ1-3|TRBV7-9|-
TGTGCCAGCAGCAGAAGGACGGACAGAAACACCATATATTTT
CASSRRTDRNTIYF
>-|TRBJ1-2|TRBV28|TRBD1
TGTGCCAGCAGAACACCCGGGACAGGGGGCTACACCTTC
CASRTPGTGGYTF
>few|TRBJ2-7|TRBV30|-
TGTGCCTGGAGGCCCGGGGCCACCTACGAGCAGTACTTC
CAWRPGATYEQYF
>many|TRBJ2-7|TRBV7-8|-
TGTGCCAGCAGCCGTCAGCGTCTGAGCTCCTACGAGCAGTACTTC
CASSRQRLSSYEQYF
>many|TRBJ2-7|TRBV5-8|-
TGTGCCAGCAGCTTAGTGGACCGAGCCTACGAGCAGTACTTC
CASSLVDRAYEQYF
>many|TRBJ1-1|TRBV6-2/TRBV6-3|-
TGTGCCAGCAGTTACTCGACGGTGAACACTGAAGCTTTCTTT
CASSYSTVNTEAFF
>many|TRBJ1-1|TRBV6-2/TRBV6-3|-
TGTGCCAGCAGTTACGACCCCCATGGTAGTACTGAAGCTTTCTTT
CASSYDPHGSTEAFF
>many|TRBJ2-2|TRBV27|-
TGTGCCAGCAGAGTTCCGAACACCGGGGAGCTGTTTTTT
CASRVPNTGELFF
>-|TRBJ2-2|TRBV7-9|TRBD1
TGTGCCACCGGACAGGCCCACACCGGGGAGCTGTTTTTT
CATGQAHTGELFF
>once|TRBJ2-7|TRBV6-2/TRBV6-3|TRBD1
TGTGCCAGCAGTTACCCCCAAGGACAGGGGGCTGGCTCCTACGAGCAGTACTTC
CASSYPQGQGAGSYEQYF
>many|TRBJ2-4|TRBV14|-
TGTGCCAGCAGCCAAGGGGGAACCAAAAACATTCAGTACTTC
CASSQGGTKNIQYF
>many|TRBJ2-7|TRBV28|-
TGTGCCAGCAGGACCCCTTACGAGCAGTACTTC
CASRTPYEQYF
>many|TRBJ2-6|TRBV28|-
TGTGCCAGCAGTGGTCGCTCTGGGGCCAACGTCCTGACTTTC
CASSGRSGANVLTF
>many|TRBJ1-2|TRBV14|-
TGTGCCAGCAGCCAAGAAGGAGTAGGCTATGGCTACACCTTC
CASSQEGVGYGYTF
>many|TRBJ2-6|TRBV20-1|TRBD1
TGCAGTGCTACATTGACAGGGGCCAGCTCTGGGGCCAACGTCCTGACTTTC
CSATLTGASSGANVLTF
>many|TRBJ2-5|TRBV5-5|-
TGTGCCAGCAGCTTTGGGGGTTACGAAGAGACCCAGTACTTC
CASSFGGYEETQYF
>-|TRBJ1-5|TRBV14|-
TGTGCCAGCAGCCAAGATTTTAGGACGGTTTATAGCAATCAGCCCCAGCATTTT
CASSQDFRTVYSNQPQHF
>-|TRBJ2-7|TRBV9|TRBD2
TGTGCCAGCAGCGTAGAAGCAGCGGGAGACGAGCAGTACTTC
CASSVEAAGDEQYF
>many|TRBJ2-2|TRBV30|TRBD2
TGTGCCTCCCTGGGGCTAGCGGTGACCGGGGAGCTGTTTTTT
CASLGLAVTGELFF